Listed here are 21 T cell receptor beta chains from one sample, sequenced in a study of blood T cell repertoires in COVID-19. Generated by immunoSEQ multiplex PCR, the TCRdb table keeps only in-frame clones and is missing some. Seen here are about 200,000 clones, about 93% observed once, and the top ten hold around 0.84%. Material for sequencing was peripheral blood. The receptors derive from a man aged 60 to 75 with COVID-19, enrolled during active disease.

This rearrangement joins TRBV15 to TRBJ1-2; D is possibly TRBD1 (5 bases). This CDR3 contains 15 residues. Trimming shortened V by 0 bases and J by 5 bases, and 13 bases separated the two germline ends. CDR1 LNHNV and CDR2 YYDKDF come from the germline V gene (reference sequence). The CDR3 nucleotides read TGTGCCACCAGCAGAGATCGCCAGGGTGGTTATGGCTACACCTTC. It specifies CATSRDRQGGYGYTF. The variable domain in full, with the rest retrieved from reference TRBV15 and TRBJ1-2, is DAMVIQNPRYQVTQFGKPVTLSCSQTLNHNVMYWYQQKSSQAPKLLFHYYDKDFNNEADTPDNFQSRRPNTSFCFLDIRSPGLGDTAMYLCATSRDRQGGYGYTFGSGTRLTVV.

The rearrangement links TRBV12-3 or TRBV12-4 to TRBJ2-7, with D maybe TRBD1 (5 bases). With 7 bases removed from V and 6 bases from J, the gap between germline ends came to 13 bases. The CDR3 loop spans 12 amino acids. CDR3 nucleotides: TGTGCCAGCAAGGCAGGGCCCAGCGAGCAGTACTTC. Protein: CASKAGPSEQYF.

The V and J genes are TRBV7-2 and TRBJ1-1, with 9 bases lining up with TRBD1. After removal of 5 bases from V and 7 bases from J, the junction contained 8 bases not matched to a gene. The CDR3 extends over 14 amino acids. Germline V gene lookup returns CDR1 SGHTA and CDR2 FQGNSA. The CDR3 DNA sequence: TGTGCCAGCAGCCCCGGGACAGGGAGGTTTGAAGCTTTCTTT. Its protein product is CASSPGTGRFEAFF.

The rearrangement joins TRBV20-1 to TRBJ2-3; no clear D gene. V lost 7 bases and J 1 base, leaving 6 bases between the germline ends. The CDR3 is 11 amino acids. Germline V gene sequence: CDR1 DFQATT, CDR2 SNEGSKA (reference sequence). CDR3 residues: CSVAGTDTQYF. The CDR3 coding sequence is TGCAGTGTGGCGGGCACAGATACGCAGTATTTT.

This chain uses TRBV6-1 with TRBJ1-2; D might be TRBD1 (5 bases). V was trimmed by 4 bases and J by 2 bases, leaving 17 bases between them. Germline CDR1 is MNHNS and CDR2 is SASEGT. The CDR3 spans 16 residues. The CDR3 sequence is CASSVGIAGSNYGYTF. CDR3 coding DNA: TGTGCCAGCAGTGTAGGGATCGCAGGGTCGAACTATGGCTACACCTTC.

This clone was seen a single time. The genes are TRBV10-3 and TRBJ1-5; D gene ambiguous. Germline assignment: CDR1 ENHRY and CDR2 SYGVKD. V lost 7 bases and J 0 bases, leaving 10 bases between the germline ends. There are 14 residues in the CDR3. CDR3 nucleotides: TGTGCCATCAATGAATTCCTTAGCAATCAGCCCCAGCATTTT. Translating gives CAINEFLSNQPQHF.

This chain uses TRBV2 with TRBJ1-2; D might be TRBD1 (6 bases). The ends were cut back, 6 bases at V and 4 bases at J, with 18 bases in the middle. Germline V CDR1 and CDR2: SNHLY, FYNNEI. This CDR3 region has 15 residues. The CDR3 spells CASSVDGQLSYGYTF. The CDR3 region has the DNA TGTGCCAGCAGCGTTGATGGACAGTTATCCTATGGCTACACCTTC.

The chain combines TRBV20-1 with TRBJ2-1; possible D gene TRBD1, 6 bases. In germline, CDR1 is DFQATT, CDR2 SNEGSKA (reference sequence). The CDR3 sequence is 14 residues long. V was trimmed by 3 bases and J by 3 bases, leaving 12 bases between them. CDR3 sequence (DNA): TGCAGTGCTAGTCCGGGACACCTCTACAATGAGCAGTTCTTC. Translation gives CSASPGHLYNEQFF.

The V gene is TRBV19, the J gene TRBJ1-2; 8 positions match TRBD1. The CDR3 totals 14 residues. Looked up from germline, CDR1 is LNHDA and CDR2 is SQIVND (reference sequence). Trimming removed 4 bases from V and 5 bases from J; junction bases left unmatched: 6. The DNA for the CDR3 is TGTGCCAGTAGTACACGGAGACAGGGGTATGGCTACACCTTC. This translates into CASSTRRQGYGYTF.

This clone has only one observation. The CDR3 DNA is TGTGCCAGCAGCGTAGCTACGCGTGGACAGGCTGGAAACACCATATATTTT. Residues: CASSVATRGQAGNTIYF. This chain connects TRBV9 to TRBJ1-3, with 7 bases lining up with TRBD1. Germline V gene data show CDR1 as SGDLS and CDR2 as YYNGEE. The CDR3 is made up of 17 amino acids. Germline trimming cut 0 bases from V and 2 bases from J; bases unmatched to any gene: 8.

This sequence joins TRBV27 and TRBJ1-5; the match to TRBD1 covers 7 bases. The junction had 6 bases not matched to a gene; V was cut back by 6 bases and J by 4 bases. Germline assignment: CDR1 MNHEY and CDR2 SMNVEV (reference sequence). The CDR3 contains 14 residues. The CDR3 here is CASSRQGRNQPQHF. The CDR3 DNA is TGTGCCAGCAGCAGACAGGGTCGGAATCAGCCCCAGCATTTT.

This clone was observed once. This sequence joins TRBV4-1 and TRBJ1-5; 9 nucleotides match TRBD1. Trimming removed 1 base from V and 9 bases from J; junction bases left unmatched: 10. Germline V lookup: CDR1 MGHRA, CDR2 YSYEKL. This CDR3 spans 16 amino acids. Here the CDR3 reads CASSQGSGTGNWPQHF. DNA of the CDR3: TGCGCCAGCAGCCAAGGTTCCGGGACAGGGAATTGGCCCCAGCATTTT.

This chain uses TRBV18 with TRBJ2-7; 7 bases line up with TRBD2. The CDR3 is made up of 15 amino acids. The V and J ends lost 6 bases and 3 bases, in that order; junction bases with no gene match: 11. Germline CDR1 reads KGHSH; CDR2 reads LQKENI. CDR3 coding DNA: TGTGCCAGCTCCCCTCAGGGCGGGAGTGTCTACGAGCAGTACTTC. Translated, it gives CASSPQGGSVYEQYF.

The rearrangement uses TRBV13 and TRBJ2-7, with 11 bases fitting TRBD2. Trimming removed 5 bases from V and 3 bases from J; junction bases left unmatched: 3. The germline V gene has CDR1 PRHDT and CDR2 FYEKMQ (reference sequence). The CDR3 consists of 14 residues. CDR3 in DNA: TGTGCCAGCAGCCGTAGCGGGGGGGGCTACGAGCAGTACTTC. Protein product: CASSRSGGGYEQYF. Filled out from reference TRBV13 and TRBJ2-7, the complete variable domain reads AAGVIQSPRHLIKEKRETATLKCYPIPRHDTVYWYQQGPGQDPQFLISFYEKMQSDKGSIPDRFSAQQFSDYHSELNMSSLELGDSALYFCASSRSGGGYEQYFGPGTRLTVT.

In its sample, this clone was seen once. The chain couples TRBV30 to TRBJ2-7; D perhaps matches TRBD1 (5 bases). Germline CDR1 and CDR2: GTSNPN and SVGIG (reference sequence). The CDR3 spans 16 residues. V was cut by 0 bases and J by 0 bases, with 15 bases left in between. The CDR3 reads CAWSVAALGASYEQYF. For the CDR3, the DNA is TGTGCCTGGAGTGTAGCCGCTCTAGGGGCCTCCTACGAGCAGTACTTC.

The J gene is TRBJ2-7, the V gene TRBV18; D is unclear. This CDR3 region has 15 residues. Deletions cut 2 bases from V and 3 bases from J, with 14 bases between. Germline loops: CDR1 KGHSH, CDR2 LQKENI. CDR3 protein: CASSPIASDLYEQYF. CDR3 nucleotide sequence: TGTGCCAGCTCACCAATCGCATCAGATCTCTACGAGCAGTACTTC.

The V and J genes are TRBV6-5 and TRBJ2-5; weak D call: TRBD1 (5 bases). This CDR3 is built from 15 residues. Germline V gives CDR1 MNHEY, CDR2 SVGAGI. V lost 5 bases, J lost 2 bases, and 15 bases lay in between. As DNA, the CDR3 is TGTGCCAGCAGTCGACAGCATACATCACAAGAGACCCAGTACTTC. Translation gives CASSRQHTSQETQYF.

This clone was counted a few times. The junction shows a germline mismatch at one end, possibly a read error. The chain combines TRBV9 with TRBJ2-7; D is perhaps TRBD2 (6 bases). CDR1 SGDLS and CDR2 YYNGEE come from the germline V gene. This CDR3 is 17 amino acids long. CDR3 nucleotides: TGTGCCAGCAGCGTAGGTAGGGAGGATCTGGGCCTCAAAGCAGTGAACTTC. This gives the protein CASSVGREDLGLKAVNF. Using reference TRBV9 and TRBJ2-7 for the parts outside the CDR3, the full variable domain is DSGVTQTPKHLITATGQRVTLRCSPRSGDLSVYWYQQSLDQGLQFLIQYYNGEERAKGNILERFSAQQFPDLHSELNLSSLELGDSALYFCASSVGREDLGLKAVNFGPGTRLTVT.

The chain carries TRBV5-5 and TRBJ1-1, with D possibly being TRBD1 (5 bases). V lost 4 bases and J 5 bases, leaving 21 bases between the germline ends. Germline-derived CDR1 and CDR2 are SGHKS and YYEKEE (reference sequence). The CDR3 sequence is 16 residues long. CDR3 nucleotides: TGTGCCAGCAGCGGCGGGACGCTGGTTGGAGGTACTGAAGCTTTCTTT. Protein product: CASSGGTLVGGTEAFF.

The genes are TRBV13 and TRBJ2-7, with 9 bases aligning to TRBD2. Germline CDR1 and CDR2: PRHDT and FYEKMQ (reference sequence). The CDR3 is 16 residues long. The V gene end was trimmed by 5 bases and the J gene end by 2 bases; junction bases not matched to a gene: 10. The CDR3 loop reads CASSPARLAVAYEQYF. Here the CDR3 DNA reads TGTGCCAGCAGCCCCGCCCGACTAGCGGTGGCCTACGAGCAGTACTTC.

The count of this clone is one. The chain joins TRBV5-1 to TRBJ1-2; 8 positions agree with TRBD1. There are 13 residues in the CDR3. Looked up from germline, CDR1 is SGHRS and CDR2 is YFSETQ. Unmatched junction bases numbered 3, after V lost 4 bases and J lost 4 bases. CDR3 amino acids: CASSIDRGYGYTF. As DNA, the CDR3 is TGCGCCAGCAGCATAGACAGGGGCTATGGCTACACCTTC. Combining the CDR3 with reference TRBV5-1 and TRBJ1-2 gives the whole variable domain KAGVTQTPRYLIKTRGQQVTLSCSPISGHRSVSWYQQTPGQGLQFLFEYFSETQRNKGNFPGRFSGRQFSNSRSEMNVSTLELGDSALYLCASSIDRGYGYTFGSGTRLTVV.